The 14 T cell receptor beta chains reported below all come from one sample, sequenced in a study of blood T cell repertoires in COVID-19. Assay: immunoSEQ multiplex PCR; the TCRdb copy retains only in-frame clones and omits some. The sample comprises about 160,000 clones, over 80% of which are singletons, and roughly 3.9% rests with the top ten. Sequences were obtained from peripheral blood. The receptors originated from a woman aged 55-75 years who had recovered from COVID-19.

The chain links TRBV9 to TRBJ1-5; D unresolved. There are 14 residues in the CDR3. Germline CDR1 and CDR2: SGDLS and YYNGEE. V lost 0 bases and J 2 bases, leaving 6 bases between the germline ends. CDR3 in amino acids: CASSVGSGNQPQHF. The CDR3 bases are TGTGCCAGCAGCGTAGGTTCTGGCAATCAGCCCCAGCATTTT.

CDR3 sequence: CASREVGEKLFF. The DNA of the CDR3 is TGTGCCAGCAGGGAGGTCGGGGAAAAACTGTTTTTT. The J gene is TRBJ1-4, the V gene TRBV27; D is unclear. Trimming pared 6 bases from V and 8 bases from J, leaving 10 bases between. The germline CDR1 and CDR2 sequences are MNHEY and SMNVEV (reference sequence). This CDR3 has 12 amino acids.

Ten or more counts support this clone. This chain connects TRBV27 to TRBJ1-1, with D perhaps TRBD1 (6 bases). Germline CDR1 and CDR2: MNHEY and SMNVEV (reference sequence). This CDR3 contains 13 residues. Trimming cost V 2 bases and J 7 bases, with 11 bases left between them. CDR3 sequence reads: CASSLGQTYEAFF. The CDR3 coding sequence is TGTGCCAGCAGTTTAGGACAGACCTATGAAGCTTTCTTT.

In its sample, this clone was seen a few times. The rearrangement links TRBV3-1 (or the pseudogene TRBV3-2) to TRBJ1-2; TRBD1 agrees at 12 bases. The CDR3 has 14 amino acids. Germline assignment: CDR1 LGHDT and CDR2 YNNKEL (reference sequence). Trimming removed 4 bases from V and 7 bases from J; junction bases left unmatched: 4. CDR3 DNA sequence: TGTGCCAGCAGCCCCGGGACAGGGGGCTTTGGCTACACCTTC. This encodes CASSPGTGGFGYTF.

The chain combines TRBV2 with TRBJ1-2; D not certain. CDR1 and CDR2 (germline): SNHLY, FYNNEI. V was clipped by 5 bases and J by 6 bases, with 10 bases between them. The CDR3 contains 12 residues. The CDR3 DNA is TGTGCCAGCAGTCTCCTAGGAAATGGCTACACCTTC. Its translation is CASSLLGNGYTF.

The chain recombines TRBV19 with TRBJ2-1; the match to TRBD2 covers 15 bases. The J segment lost 11 bases and the V segment lost 5 bases, leaving 1 base of the junction unmatched. In germline, CDR1 is LNHDA, CDR2 SQIVND (reference sequence). The CDR3 consists of 13 residues. Here the CDR3 reads CASSGLAGGQQFF. The CDR3 DNA reads as TGTGCCAGTAGTGGACTAGCGGGGGGGCAGCAGTTCTTC.

The rearrangement uses TRBV11-2 and TRBJ1-1; D gene unclear. Germline-derived CDR1 and CDR2 are SGHAT and FQNNGV. V lost 3 bases, J lost 5 bases, and 19 bases lay in between. The CDR3 spans 16 residues. The CDR3 DNA reads as TGTGCCAGCAGCTTCTTAACGACTAATATGGGGACTGAAGCTTTCTTT. This sequence encodes CASSFLTTNMGTEAFF.

The chain joins TRBV4-2 to TRBJ1-5, with D unclear. Trimming took off 0 bases at V and 7 bases at J, with 7 bases between the two ends. Looked up from germline, CDR1 is LGHNA and CDR2 is YNFKEQ. The CDR3 is 13 amino acids. The CDR3 DNA reads as TGTGCCAGCAGCCAAGATACCAGGCAGCCCCAGCATTTT. Its protein is CASSQDTRQPQHF.

Of note for this clone: A much larger clone differs from this one at a single base, so this may be a read error. This chain uses TRBV6-5 with TRBJ2-7; 9 nucleotides agree with TRBD2. The V gene's germline CDR1 is MNHEY and CDR2 SVGAGI. This CDR3 is 15 amino acids long. V lost 6 bases and J lost 0; bases outside the gene matches: 6. Written as DNA, the CDR3 is TGTGCCAGCAGCTTAGCGGGGGCCAGCTCCTACGAGCAGTACTTC. Translated: CASSLAGASSYEQYF.

The CDR3 loop is CASSDIYQPQHF. CDR3 coding DNA: TGCGCCAGCAGTGACATTTATCAGCCCCAGCATTTT. The rearrangement uses TRBV10-2 and TRBJ1-5; D not certain. Germline V CDR1 and CDR2: WSHSY, SAAADI. Trimming stripped 3 bases from V and 5 bases from J, with 5 bases between. The CDR3 runs 12 residues.

The J gene is TRBJ2-5, the V gene TRBV5-4, with TRBD1 identical over 8 bases. The V gene end was trimmed by 4 bases and the J gene end by 2 bases; junction bases not matched to a gene: 4. CDR3 length: 14 amino acids. Germline V gene data show CDR1 as SGHNT and CDR2 as YYREEE (reference sequence). The CDR3 DNA is TGTGCCAGCAGCCAGAGGACAGGGCAAGAGACCCAGTACTTC. Protein sequence: CASSQRTGQETQYF.

This chain links TRBV10-1 with TRBJ2-1; the match to TRBD2 covers 13 bases. Germline V gene lookup returns CDR1 WNHNN and CDR2 SYGVQD (reference sequence). The CDR3 is 15 amino acids. Trimming took 6 bases from V and 5 from J; bases not matched to a gene: 4. The CDR3 sequence is CASSTLAGGDNEQFF. The CDR3 nucleotides read TGCGCCAGCAGCACACTAGCGGGGGGGGACAATGAGCAGTTCTTC.

This clone showed up just once. The rearrangement links TRBV28 to TRBJ2-3, with a possible D match to TRBD1 (5 bases). Germline loops: CDR1 MDHEN, CDR2 SYDVKM. Trimming took off 3 bases at V and 0 bases at J, with 10 bases between the two ends. The CDR3 spans 15 residues. The CDR3 protein is CASSFGAGSTDTQYF. CDR3 nucleotides: TGTGCCAGCAGTTTTGGGGCAGGGAGCACAGATACGCAGTATTTT.

This clone was observed a few times. The chain recombines TRBV2 with TRBJ1-1, with D possibly TRBD1 on 6 matching bases. The CDR3 extends over 14 amino acids. The V and J ends lost 2 bases and 1 base respectively, with 8 bases between them. The germline V gene has CDR1 SNHLY and CDR2 FYNNEI. CDR3 coding DNA: TGTGCCAGCAGTGAACAGGGGCGGAACACTGAAGCTTTCTTT. Encoded protein: CASSEQGRNTEAFF.